This note documents a single T cell receptor (beta chain) sequence. Source study methods: Reference gene primers were amplified, and this amplification served to estimate nucleated cell counts. Sequencing used immunoSEQ multiplex PCR; TCRdb keeps in-frame clones, though not all of them. The V and J calls and the clone size are those of that table, but D and trimming were determined from the DNA. The sample includes 190,000 or so clones, around 83% of them seen just once. The CDR3 has 16 residues. V gave up 6 bases and J gave up 2 bases, with 17 bases separating them. Germline V gene lookup returns CDR1 MDHEN and CDR2 SYDVKM. These data originate in a study of blood T cell repertoires in COVID-19. Overall study: COVID-19 samples collected from the United States, Italy and Spain covered acute and convalescent phases.

This TCR derives from a man aged 45-65 years with active or convalescent COVID-19. Sequenced: peripheral blood. This chain links TRBV28 with TRBJ2-4; a weak D match, TRBD2 (5 bases). The chain's CDR3 is CASRPGNPQTKNIQYF. CDR3 nucleotide sequence: TGTGCCAGCAGACCGGGGAATCCGCAGACCAAAAACATTCAGTACTTC.